The clone carrying this T cell receptor beta chain was detected a few times. V lost 4 bases and J 2 bases, leaving 21 bases between the germline ends. Per germline, CDR1 SGDLS and CDR2 YYNGEE. This CDR3 has 17 amino acids. Per the original methods: Reference gene primer amplification gave nucleated cell count estimates. Produced via immunoSEQ multiplex PCR; TCRdb's table is partial and in-frame only. Clone size and the V and J calls come from that table; the DNA yielded D and trimming. Among 250,000 to 350,000 clones, about 80% were seen once, and the ten largest hold 15% to 18%. The sample originates from a study of blood T cell repertoires in COVID-19. The wider study: From T cells, B-cell-depleted T cells, or PBMCs came the material, which was cDNA or gDNA.

This receptor was obtained from a person between 65 and 79 years old with COVID-19, enrolled during active disease. The sample was peripheral blood. V gene TRBV9 combines with J gene TRBJ1-2; TRBD1 is a possible D gene (5 bases). The CDR3 DNA sequence: TGTGCCAGCAGCCCCGAAGGGGCGGGGGTGCCGAACTATGGCTACACCTTC. Translating gives CASSPEGAGVPNYGYTF.